The rows below give T cell receptor beta chains drawn from one sample of a study of blood T cell repertoires in COVID-19. Profiled with immunoSEQ multiplex PCR; TCRdb holds only in-frame clones, not every one. Here the sample spans 150,000 to 200,000 clones, 80% to 90% being singletons. The sequencing input was peripheral blood. The receptors shown here come from a woman in her seventies who had recovered from COVID-19. Both conserved end residues are part of each CDR3. A D gene is named only where the DNA matches it firmly. For some rows the clone size is stated as once, few or many, or as a class when expanded; others skip it.

TRBJ1-4 | TRBV21-1 | few | NA | TGTGCCAGCAGAAGGGGGGCAGGGGGCCCGTCAACTAATGAAAAACTGTTTTTT | CASRRGAGGPSTNEKLFF
TRBJ1-1 | TRBV28 | NA | TRBD1 | TGTGCCAGCAGTGACCAGCAGGGGGCACTCACCCTTATAACTGAAGCTTTCTTT | CASSDQQGALTLITEAFF
TRBJ2-7 | TRBV28 | NA | NA | TGTGCCAGCAGTTTAAGGGGGGGGGTGTCCTACGAGCAGTACTTC | CASSLRGGVSYEQYF
TRBJ2-3 | TRBV19 | NA | TRBD2 | TGTGCCAGTAGTGGACCTAGCGGGGGGCGCACAGATACGCAGTATTTT | CASSGPSGGRTDTQYF
TRBJ2-3 | TRBV7-2 | once | TRBD2 | TGTGCCAGCAGCTTTAGGCTGACTAGCTTTTCCCAGTATTTT | CASSFRLTSFSQYF
TRBJ1-1 | TRBV28 | NA | TRBD1 | TGTGCCAGCAGTTTCCGGACAGGGACGCCTGAAGCTTTCTTT | CASSFRTGTPEAFF
TRBJ2-2 | TRBV30 | NA | TRBD2 | TGTGCCTGGACGGGGACTAGTAGTTTCGGGGAGCTGTTTTTT | CAWTGTSSFGELFF
TRBJ2-1 | TRBV10-3 | NA | TRBD2 | TGTGCCATCAGTGGGGGACTAGCGGGAGCCCAGAAGTCCTACAATGAGCAGTTCTTC | CAISGGLAGAQKSYNEQFF
TRBJ1-4 | TRBV18 | once | NA | TGTGCCAGCTCACCATTCGACAGCTCTACCGAAAAACTGTTTTTT | CASSPFDSSTEKLFF
TRBJ1-5 | TRBV19 | NA | TRBD1 | TGTGCCAGTAGTACCCGGGACAGGGGCTTTGTCCAGCCCCAGCATTTT | CASSTRDRGFVQPQHF
TRBJ1-3 | TRBV5-1 | NA | TRBD1 | TGCGCCAGCAGCACCAGGGGGACAGGCCCCACGTCAGGAAACACCATATATTTT | CASSTRGTGPTSGNTIYF
TRBJ2-3 | TRBV5-4 | NA | TRBD2 | TGTGCCAGCAGCTCCTGGACTAGCGGCACAGATACGCAGTATTTT | CASSSWTSGTDTQYF
TRBJ2-2 | TRBV10-3 | NA | TRBD1 | TGTGCCATCAGTTCGGGACAGGGGGCAGACGGGGAGCTGTTTTTT | CAISSGQGADGELFF
TRBJ2-3 | TRBV15 | few | TRBD2 | TGTGCCACCAGCAGGACTAGCGGGGGGGCAGATACGCAGTATTTT | CATSRTSGGADTQYF
TRBJ1-1 | TRBV12-5 | NA | NA | TGTGCTAGTGGTTTGGTACGGGACACTGAAGCTTTCTTT | CASGLVRDTEAFF
TRBJ1-5 | TRBV30 | NA | TRBD1 | TGTGCCTGGAGTGTGAACAGGGGACAGCCCCAGCATTTT | CAWSVNRGQPQHF